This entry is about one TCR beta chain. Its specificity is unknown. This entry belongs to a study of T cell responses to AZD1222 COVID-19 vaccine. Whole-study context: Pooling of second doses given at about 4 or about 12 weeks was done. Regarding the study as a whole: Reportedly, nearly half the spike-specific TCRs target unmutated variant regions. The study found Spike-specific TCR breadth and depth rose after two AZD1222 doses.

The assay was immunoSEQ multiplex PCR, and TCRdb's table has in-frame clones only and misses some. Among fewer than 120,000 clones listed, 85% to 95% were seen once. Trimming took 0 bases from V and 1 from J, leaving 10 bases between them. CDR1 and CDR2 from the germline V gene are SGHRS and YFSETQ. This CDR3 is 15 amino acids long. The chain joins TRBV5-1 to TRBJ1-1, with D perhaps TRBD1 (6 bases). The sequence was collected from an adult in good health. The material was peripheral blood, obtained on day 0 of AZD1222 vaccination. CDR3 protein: CASSLGGARNTEAFF. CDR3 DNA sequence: TGCGCCAGCAGCTTGGGGGGGGCGCGGAACACTGAAGCTTTCTTT.